This is a list of T cell receptor beta chains from one sample in a study of T cell clonotyping in hematopoietic cell transplantation. Clones were sequenced by immunoSEQ multiplex PCR, and TCRdb holds only the in-frame ones, with some missing. Of 65,000 to 75,000 clones detected, just under 95% appear once; the ten largest clones hold about 1.5%. What was sequenced was peripheral blood mononuclear cells. These receptors were taken from a man aged 50 to 59 in good health. Some clones in this sample may be carry-over from other donors' samples. CDR3s leave out the opening cysteine and the closing phenylalanine or tryptophan.

V gene	CDR3 length	J gene	CDR3 protein
TRBV4-1	12	TRBJ1-1	ASSSGQMNTEAF
TRBV5-1	11	TRBJ2-3	ASSSQVTDTQY
TRBV29-1	12	TRBJ1-5	SAGQGDPNQPQH
TRBV5-1	10	TRBJ2-1	ASSLVYNEQF
TRBV7-8	14	TRBJ2-3	ASSFQPQGGTDTQY
TRBV5-1	13	TRBJ1-6	ASSREAGSNSPLH
TRBV28	10	TRBJ2-7	ASRPTGPRQY
TRBV2	13	TRBJ2-7	ASSVQGEGSMEQY
TRBV5-1	16	TRBJ2-3	ASSLGVQAARDTDTQY
TRBV30	13	TRBJ1-2	AWIRTGTGTYGYT
TRBV9	14	TRBJ1-1	ASSVGNGAMNTEAF
TRBV7-2	12	TRBJ1-2	ATAPGTGLYGYT
TRBV28	13	TRBJ1-1	ASSLTGGPNTEAF
TRBV30	11	TRBJ1-4	AWSAGGSEKLF
TRBV5-6	11	TRBJ1-5	ASSLDPNQPQH
TRBV10-3	11	TRBJ2-7	AINGGGSYEQY
TRBV11-2	14	TRBJ2-5	ASSLNVLAGGQTQY
TRBV11-1	14	TRBJ1-4	ASSSPGGATNEKLF
TRBV5-4	15	TRBJ2-2	ASSSGTRLANTGELF
TRBV7-9	13	TRBJ1-2	ASSPGQSNIYGYT
TRBV27	16	TRBJ2-7	ASSLLSTWRTDPYEQY
TRBV28	15	TRBJ1-1	ASSFAPDRGQTTEAF
TRBV25-1	10	TRBJ2-5	ASSAARETQY
TRBV4-3	15	TRBJ2-7	ASSQDRRTGGFYEQY
TRBV6-5	11	TRBJ2-5	ASSYSGSGTQY
TRBV2	11	TRBJ2-2	ASTGQSTGELF
TRBV9	13	TRBJ1-1	ASSVQGKMNTEAF
TRBV4-1	14	TRBJ2-7	ASSQDPGRGDYEQY
TRBV6-6	12	TRBJ2-7	ASALRGIGYEQY
TRBV29-1	10	TRBJ1-3	SVKKTGNTIY
TRBV11-3	13	TRBJ2-5	ASTKTGSYQETQY
TRBV27	13	TRBJ2-7	ASSPLGQGGYEQY
TRBV28	13	TRBJ1-1	ASRPAFRTNTEAF
TRBV27	11	TRBJ2-2	ASSPIGTGELF
TRBV4-2	15	TRBJ1-2	ASSQAGEGARQGGYT
TRBV28	15	TRBJ1-5	ASSFPGTGTSNQPQH
TRBV11-3	13	TRBJ1-3	ASLGRGRGGNTIY
TRBV28	14	TRBJ1-1	ASSLGGRIMNTEAF
TRBV6-6	11	TRBJ1-1	ASSYGGDTEAF
TRBV5-5	10	TRBJ2-2	ASSLSSGELF
TRBV29-1	15	TRBJ2-2	SVEIPIWGTITGELF
TRBV5-8	15	TRBJ1-1	ASSRETGPVMNTEAF
TRBV9	13	TRBJ2-7	ASSAQGGWAYEQY
TRBV6-5	13	TRBJ2-7	ASSLTGRISYEQY
TRBV5-1	13	TRBJ2-1	ASSLEVGKGNEQF
TRBV29-1	11	TRBJ1-5	SVVSSSNQPQH
TRBV6-6	11	TRBJ1-2	ASGRDTQNGYT
TRBV7-6	14	TRBJ1-3	ASSPGPGYSGNTIY
TRBV5-1	10	TRBJ1-2	ASEGGGDGYT
TRBV6-1	12	TRBJ1-2	ASSDSGSVRGYT
TRBV6-4	11	TRBJ2-7	ASSHRDHYEQY